This entry concerns a single T cell receptor beta chain. The data stem from a study of OX40 agonist ivuxolimab in advanced cancers. Profiled with immunoSEQ multiplex PCR; TCRdb holds only in-frame clones, not every one. Among 45,000 or so clones listed, almost 90% were seen once. The sequence was obtained from an adult with an advanced solid tumor such as melanoma, head and neck, liver or kidney cancer. Source: CD4+ or CD8+ T cells sorted from blood, taken in a trial of the OX40 agonist ivuxolimab.

The CDR3 DNA sequence: TGTGCCTGGAGTCCCCGCGGGGGCTACACCTTC. Translated, it gives CAWSPRGGYTF. The V call is TRBV30, the J call TRBJ1-2; no clear D gene. This CDR3 spans 11 amino acids. V lost 2 bases to trimming and J lost 8 bases, with 9 bases between them. CDR1 is GTSNPN and CDR2 is SVGIG in the germline V gene (reference sequence).